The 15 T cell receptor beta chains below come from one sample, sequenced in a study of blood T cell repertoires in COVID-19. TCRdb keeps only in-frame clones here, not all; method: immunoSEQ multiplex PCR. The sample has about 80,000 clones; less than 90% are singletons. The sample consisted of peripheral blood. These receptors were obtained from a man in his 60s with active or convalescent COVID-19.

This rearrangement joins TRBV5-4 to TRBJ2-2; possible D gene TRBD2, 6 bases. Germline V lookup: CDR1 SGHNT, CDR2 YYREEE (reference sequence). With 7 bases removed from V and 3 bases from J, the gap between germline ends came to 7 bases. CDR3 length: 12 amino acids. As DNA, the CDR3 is TGTGCCAGCGGGACTTACACCGGGGAGCTGTTTTTT. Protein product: CASGTYTGELFF. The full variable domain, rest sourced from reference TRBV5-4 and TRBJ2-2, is ETGVTQSPTHLIKTRGQQVTLRCSSQSGHNTVSWYQQALGQGPQFIFQYYREEENGRGNFPPRFSGLQFPNYSSELNVNALELDDSALYLCASGTYTGELFFGEGSRLTVL.

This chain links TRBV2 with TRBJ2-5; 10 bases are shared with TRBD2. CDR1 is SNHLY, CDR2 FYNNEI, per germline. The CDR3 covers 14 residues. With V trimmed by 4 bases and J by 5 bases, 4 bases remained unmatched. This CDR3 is CASSGAGGRETQYF. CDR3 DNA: TGTGCCAGCAGTGGAGCGGGGGGGCGGGAGACCCAGTACTTC.

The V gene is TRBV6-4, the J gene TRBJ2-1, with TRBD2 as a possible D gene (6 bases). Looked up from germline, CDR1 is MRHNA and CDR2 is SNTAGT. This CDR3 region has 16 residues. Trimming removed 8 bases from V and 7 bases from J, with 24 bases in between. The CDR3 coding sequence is TGTGCCAGCCCCGGCTGGCGGGACCCACAGAAGAATGAGCAGTTCTTC. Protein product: CASPGWRDPQKNEQFF.

The CDR3 nucleotides read TGCGCCAGCAGCACCGGACTAGCGGGGGCTACTAGCACAGATACGCAGTATTTT. It yields the protein CASSTGLAGATSTDTQYF. The genes are TRBV5-1 and TRBJ2-3; TRBD2 agrees at 13 bases. The V gene end was trimmed by 4 bases and the J gene end by 0 bases; junction bases not matched to a gene: 8. This CDR3 is 18 amino acids long. Germline lookup yields CDR1 SGHRS and CDR2 YFSETQ.

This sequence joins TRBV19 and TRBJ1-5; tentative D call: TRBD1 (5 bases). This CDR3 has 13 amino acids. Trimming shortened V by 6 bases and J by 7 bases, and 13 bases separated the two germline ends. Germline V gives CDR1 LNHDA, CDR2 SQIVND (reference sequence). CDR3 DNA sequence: TGTGCCAGTAGCTCAGGGCTGGGACAGCCCCAGCATTTT. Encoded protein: CASSSGLGQPQHF.

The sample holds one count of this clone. The CDR3 region is CASSWDRGNQPQHF. The CDR3 DNA is TGTGCCAGCAGCTGGGACAGGGGAAACCAGCCCCAGCATTTT. The gene calls are TRBV11-2 and TRBJ1-5; 10 positions match TRBD1. Germline assignment: CDR1 SGHAT and CDR2 FQNNGV. CDR3 length: 14 residues. V lost 4 bases and J lost 7; bases outside the gene matches: 4. The full variable domain, in which reference TRBV11-2 and TRBJ1-5 provide the parts outside the CDR3, is EAGVAQSPRYKIIEKRQSVAFWCNPISGHATLYWYQQILGQGPKLLIQFQNNGVVDDSQLPKDRFSAERLKGVDSTLKIQPAKLEDSAVYLCASSWDRGNQPQHFGDGTRLSIL.

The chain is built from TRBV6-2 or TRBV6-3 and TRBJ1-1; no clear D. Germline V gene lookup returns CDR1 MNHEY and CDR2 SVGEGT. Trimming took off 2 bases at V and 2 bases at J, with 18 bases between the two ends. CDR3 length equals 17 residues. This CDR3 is CASSYGRFYERNTEAFF. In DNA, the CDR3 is TGTGCCAGCAGTTACGGCAGGTTCTACGAGAGAAACACTGAAGCTTTCTTT.

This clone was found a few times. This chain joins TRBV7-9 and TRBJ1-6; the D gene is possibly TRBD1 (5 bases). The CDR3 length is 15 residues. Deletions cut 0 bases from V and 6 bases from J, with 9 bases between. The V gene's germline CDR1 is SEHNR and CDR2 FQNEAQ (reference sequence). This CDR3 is CASSLAGEGNSPLHF. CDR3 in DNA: TGTGCCAGCAGCTTAGCAGGGGAGGGTAATTCACCCCTCCACTTT.

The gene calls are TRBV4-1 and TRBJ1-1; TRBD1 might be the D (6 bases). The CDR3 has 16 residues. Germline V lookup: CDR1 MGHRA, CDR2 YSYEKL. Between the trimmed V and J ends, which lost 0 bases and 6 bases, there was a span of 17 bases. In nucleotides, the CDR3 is TGCGCCAGCAGCCAAGACGTATTCAGGGGTAGTTCTGAAGCTTTCTTT. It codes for CASSQDVFRGSSEAFF.

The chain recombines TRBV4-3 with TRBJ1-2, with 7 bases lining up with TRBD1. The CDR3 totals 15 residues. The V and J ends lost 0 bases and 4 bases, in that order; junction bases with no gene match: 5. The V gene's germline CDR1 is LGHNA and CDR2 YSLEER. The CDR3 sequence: CASSQDSRDSYGYTF. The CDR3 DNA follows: TGCGCCAGCAGCCAAGACTCACGGGACAGCTATGGCTACACCTTC.

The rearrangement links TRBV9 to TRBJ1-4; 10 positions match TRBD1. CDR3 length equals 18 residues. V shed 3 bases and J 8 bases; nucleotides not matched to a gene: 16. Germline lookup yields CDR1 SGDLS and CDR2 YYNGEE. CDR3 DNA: TGTGCCAGCAGCGAATCCCGGACAGGGGGACTCATAGCGGAAAAACTGTTTTTT. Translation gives CASSESRTGGLIAEKLFF.

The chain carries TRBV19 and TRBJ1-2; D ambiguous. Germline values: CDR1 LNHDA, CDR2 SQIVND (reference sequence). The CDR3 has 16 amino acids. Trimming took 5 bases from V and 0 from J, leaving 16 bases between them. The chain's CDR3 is CASSPRIGSSNYGYTF. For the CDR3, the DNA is TGTGCCAGTAGTCCCAGGATAGGATCGTCTAACTATGGCTACACCTTC.

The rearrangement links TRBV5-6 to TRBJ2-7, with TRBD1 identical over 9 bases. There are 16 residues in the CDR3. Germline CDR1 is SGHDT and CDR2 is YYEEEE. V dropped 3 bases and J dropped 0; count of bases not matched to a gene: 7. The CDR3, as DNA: TGTGCCAGCAGCTCAATACCACAGGGGGCCTCCTACGAGCAGTACTTC. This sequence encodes CASSSIPQGASYEQYF.

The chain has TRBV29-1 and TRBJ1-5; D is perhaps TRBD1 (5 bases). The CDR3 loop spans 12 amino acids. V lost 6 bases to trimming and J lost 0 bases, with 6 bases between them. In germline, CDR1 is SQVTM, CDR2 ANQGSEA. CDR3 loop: CSVRDSNQPQHF. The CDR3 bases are TGCAGCGTCAGGGATAGCAATCAGCCCCAGCATTTT.

The CDR3 sequence: CASSRGTVPPYEQYF. CDR3 nucleotides: TGTGCCAGCAGCCGAGGGACAGTCCCACCCTACGAGCAGTACTTC. J is TRBJ2-7 and V is TRBV14; 7 nucleotides align to TRBD1. Germline V gene sequence: CDR1 SGHDN, CDR2 FVKESK. This CDR3 is 15 amino acids long. After removal of 4 bases from V and 2 bases from J, the junction contained 8 bases not matched to a gene. Looking up the rest from reference TRBV14 and TRBJ2-7 gives the full variable domain: EAGVTQFPSHSVIEKGQTVTLRCDPISGHDNLYWYRRVMGKEIKFLLHFVKESKQDESGMPNNRFLAERTGGTYSTLKVQPAELEDSGVYFCASSRGTVPPYEQYFGPGTRLTVT.